This entry is about one T cell receptor beta chain. Trimming removed 4 bases at V and 1 base at J, with 14 bases between. The CDR3 contains 15 residues. The germline V gene encodes CDR1 SGHRS and CDR2 YFSETQ. These data originate in a study of OX40 agonist ivuxolimab in advanced cancers. The method was immunoSEQ multiplex PCR; TCRdb's version includes in-frame clones alone and lacks a portion of them. The table lists about 27,000 clones, about four fifths of them singletons. Cycle 7 day 1, cycle 4 day 1, and baseline were the timepoints at which blood was sampled. This rearrangement joins TRBV5-1 to TRBJ1-1, with D maybe TRBD1 (5 bases). The sequence derives from an adult with an advanced solid tumor such as melanoma, head and neck, liver or kidney cancer. This sample comprised CD4+ or CD8+ T cells sorted from blood, obtained in a trial of the OX40 agonist ivuxolimab. The CDR3 nucleotides read TGCGCCAGCAGCGCGGGGCCCCGAGGGAACACTGAAGCTTTCTTT. It specifies CASSAGPRGNTEAFF.